The 27 T cell receptor beta chains listed next were all sequenced from one sample in a study of T cells in Graves' hyperthyroidism and ophthalmopathy. Amplification yielded TCR beta CDR3 regions, with RNA transcripts as the source. TCR CDR3 regions were first amplified by RT-PCR with HTBI primers. One entry per CDR3 protein results from TCRdb running MiXCR on the multiplex PCR reads. Of approximately 590,000 distinct CDR3 sequences listed, approximately 44% are singletons. The sequenced sample consisted of peripheral blood or thyroid tissue (not recorded which). The source is a woman younger than 30 with Graves' hyperthyroidism.

With regard to this clonotype: The junction departs from germline at one end; a sequencing error may be responsible. V usage is TRBV7-2 and J usage is TRBJ1-1; 9 bases agree with TRBD1. This CDR3 contains 15 residues. Germline values: CDR1 SGHTA, CDR2 FQGNSA. The CDR3 reads CVSSRWDRERAEAFF. Here the CDR3 DNA reads TGTGTCAGCAGCCGGTGGGACAGGGAACGCGCTGAAGCTTTCTTT.

Concerning this clonotype itself: This may be a read error: a much more frequent sequence differs by one nucleotide. This sequence joins TRBV2 and TRBJ1-2, with a possible D match to TRBD1 (5 bases). The CDR3 is made up of 10 amino acids. Germline CDR1 and CDR2: SNHLY and FYNNEI. V lost 7 bases and J 9 bases, leaving 9 bases between the germline ends. The CDR3 loop reads CASKGDRYTF. The CDR3 region has the DNA TGTGCCAGCAAAGGGGATCGCTACACCTTC.

Turning to this clonotype: One junction end disagrees with the germline gene, perhaps due to a read error. This sequence joins TRBV24-1 and TRBJ2-2; 9 nucleotides agree with TRBD2. Germline V gene data show CDR1 as KGHDR and CDR2 as SFDVKD. This CDR3 comprises 16 residues. As DNA, the CDR3 is TGTGCCAGCAGTTATGCTAGCGGGATGGGCACCGGGGAGCTGTTTTTT. It codes for CASSYASGMGTGELFF.

This chain connects TRBV25-1 to TRBJ1-1; no reliable D call. Germline V CDR1 and CDR2: MGHDK, SYGVNS. Deletions cut 10 bases from V and 3 bases from J, with 12 bases between. This CDR3 is 12 amino acids long. DNA of the CDR3: TGTGCCATCTCCGTTGGGGACACTGAAGCTTTCTTT. Its protein product is CAISVGDTEAFF.

The V gene is TRBV12-3 or TRBV12-4, the J gene TRBJ1-4, with a tentative D call TRBD1 (5 bases). Trimming took 3 bases from V and 8 from J, leaving 13 bases between them. The CDR3 contains 14 residues. The CDR3 DNA reads TGTGCCAGCAGTTTGTTCCAGGGAGGAGAAAAACTGTTTTTT. This translates into CASSLFQGGEKLFF.

V gene TRBV29-1 combines with J gene TRBJ1-1; 10 bases fit TRBD1. Germline CDR1 is SQVTM and CDR2 is ANQGSEA. V was pared by 5 bases and J by 0 bases, with 3 bases of the junction left unmatched. The CDR3 sequence is 14 residues long. In DNA, the CDR3 is TGCAGCGTTAGACAGGGGGCGTTGAACACTGAAGCTTTCTTT. Translated: CSVRQGALNTEAFF. The full variable domain, with the rest looked up from reference TRBV29-1 and TRBJ1-1, is SAVISQKPSRDICQRGTSLTIQCQVDSQVTMMFWYRQQPGQSLTLIATANQGSEATYESGFVIDKFPISRPNLTFSTLTVSNMSPEDSSIYLCSVRQGALNTEAFFGQGTRLTVV.

This clonotype has just a few counts. This chain joins TRBV19 and TRBJ2-2; possibly TRBD2 for D (5 bases). CDR1 is LNHDA and CDR2 is SQIVND in the germline V gene (reference sequence). This CDR3 region has 16 residues. The ends were cut back, 6 bases at V and 1 base at J, with 15 bases in the middle. CDR3 region: CASRSMDSVNTGELFF. The CDR3 coding sequence is TGTGCCAGTAGGAGTATGGATAGCGTGAACACCGGGGAGCTGTTTTTT.

The chain combines TRBV7-4 with TRBJ1-5, with D unclear. The V gene's germline CDR1 is SGHVT and CDR2 SQSDAQ. The CDR3 is 15 residues long. The V and J ends lost 11 bases and 2 bases respectively, with 19 bases between them. This CDR3 reads CAWSAGEGGNQPQHF. For the CDR3, the DNA is TGTGCCTGGAGCGCCGGCGAAGGTGGCAATCAGCCCCAGCATTTT.

Many counts were recorded for this clonotype. V gene TRBV10-3 combines with J gene TRBJ2-7; possibly TRBD2 for D (6 bases). The CDR3 is 13 amino acids. Germline lookup yields CDR1 ENHRY and CDR2 SYGVKD. The ends were cut back, 6 bases at V and 5 bases at J, with 14 bases in the middle. CDR3 amino acids: CAISPGGDHEQYF. CDR3 coding DNA: TGTGCCATCAGCCCCGGAGGGGACCACGAGCAGTACTTC.

This clonotype was seen repeatedly, ten times or more. The rearrangement joins TRBV19 to TRBJ1-1; 8 bases map to TRBD1. The trim removed 3 bases at V and 2 bases at J, leaving 2 bases unmatched. There are 14 residues in the CDR3. Per germline, CDR1 LNHDA and CDR2 SQIVND (reference sequence). CDR3 DNA sequence: TGTGCCAGTAGTATTGGACAGGGAAACACTGAAGCTTTCTTT. Protein product: CASSIGQGNTEAFF.

V and J are TRBV19 and TRBJ2-2, with 7 bases identical to TRBD2. Germline lookup yields CDR1 LNHDA and CDR2 SQIVND (reference sequence). With 4 bases clipped from V and 3 bases from J, the junction kept 5 bases outside the gene matches. CDR3 length: 15 amino acids. The CDR3 sequence: CASSTTAGDTGELFF. The CDR3 coding sequence is TGTGCCAGTAGTACTACCGCGGGGGACACCGGGGAGCTGTTTTTT.

As for this clonotype: Compared with germline, one end of the junction differs, possibly owing to a read error. The V and J genes are TRBV7-9 and TRBJ1-4, with D possibly TRBD1 on 6 matching bases. The V gene's germline CDR1 is SEHNR and CDR2 FQNEAQ (reference sequence). CDR3 length: 15 residues. CDR3 in amino acids: CASSPGGRFNGKLFF. DNA for the CDR3: TGTGCCAGCAGCCCCGGGGGCAGATTTAATGGAAAACTGTTTTTT.

This clonotype was seen a few times. The CDR3 loop reads CASTSTGNQPQHF. The CDR3 DNA reads as TGTGCCAGCACCTCAACGGGGAATCAGCCCCAGCATTTT. The chain uses TRBV7-9 and TRBJ1-5; no definite D call. The CDR3 contains 13 residues. Trimming removed 7 bases from V and 4 bases from J, with 11 bases in between. Germline-derived CDR1 and CDR2 are SEHNR and FQNEAQ (reference sequence).

This clonotype has just a few counts. The genes are TRBV2 and TRBJ1-1, with TRBD1 as a possible D gene (6 bases). The CDR3 spans 16 residues. Trimming shortened V by 5 bases and J by 0 bases, and 16 bases separated the two germline ends. Germline loops: CDR1 SNHLY, CDR2 FYNNEI. The CDR3 DNA follows: TGTGCCAGCAGTCTCACGGACAGATTCATGAACACTGAAGCTTTCTTT. Its translation: CASSLTDRFMNTEAFF.

This clonotype was seen ten or more times. The CDR3, as DNA: TGTGCCACCAGTGGCTGGGGCGGTGAGACCCAGTACTTC. Translation: CATSGWGGETQYF. The chain joins TRBV24-1 to TRBJ2-5, with D possibly matching TRBD1 (5 bases). V gave up 5 bases and J gave up 5 bases, with 11 bases separating them. CDR3 size: 13 residues. Germline CDR1 KGHDR, CDR2 SFDVKD.

The chain couples TRBV7-9 to TRBJ1-5; TRBD1 matches 7 bases. Looked up from germline, CDR1 is SEHNR and CDR2 is FQNEAQ (reference sequence). The V gene end was trimmed by 4 bases and the J gene end by 2 bases; junction bases not matched to a gene: 5. This CDR3 region has 15 residues. The CDR3: CASSSYRGRNQPQHF. The CDR3 bases are TGTGCCAGCAGCTCTTACAGGGGACGCAATCAGCCCCAGCATTTT.

This clonotype has a count of ten or more. CDR3 nucleotide sequence: TGTGCCAGCAGCCCAGATGGGCTAGCGGCCGCCTACGAGCAGTACTTC. This gives the protein CASSPDGLAAAYEQYF. J is TRBJ2-7 and V is TRBV7-6, with 7 bases lining up with TRBD2. The CDR3 is made up of 16 amino acids. Losses at the gene ends were 5 bases for V and 2 bases for J; bases not matched to a gene: 12. The germline gives CDR1 SGHVS, CDR2 FNYEAQ.

The chain is built from TRBV15 and TRBJ1-3; D is uncertain. There are 14 residues in the CDR3. Germline V gives CDR1 LNHNV, CDR2 YYDKDF (reference sequence). V gave up 5 bases and J gave up 4 bases, with 12 bases separating them. The CDR3 sequence: CATSEGSAGNTIYF. The CDR3 DNA reads as TGTGCCACCAGCGAGGGATCGGCCGGAAACACCATATATTTT.

This clonotype was recorded a few times. V is TRBV20-1 and J is TRBJ2-2; TRBD2 matches 8 bases. Germline V gene data show CDR1 as DFQATT and CDR2 as SNEGSKA (reference sequence). J lost 1 base, V lost 2 bases, and 6 bases had no gene match. This CDR3 region has 16 residues. CDR3 protein: CSARPYSGKNTGELFF. DNA for the CDR3: TGCAGTGCTAGACCGTATAGCGGGAAGAACACCGGGGAGCTGTTTTTT.

V is TRBV25-1 and J is TRBJ1-5; possibly TRBD1 for D (5 bases). The germline V gene encodes CDR1 MGHDK and CDR2 SYGVNS. The CDR3 runs to 13 residues. CDR3 bases: TGTGCTCTTCGGGCTCCACCAGGGCAGCCCCAGCATTTT. It translates to CALRAPPGQPQHF.

This clonotype came up a few times. J is TRBJ1-2 and V is TRBV19; D is ambiguous. CDR3 length: 13 amino acids. Trimming took off 5 bases at V and 4 bases at J, with 11 bases between the two ends. The germline V gene encodes CDR1 LNHDA and CDR2 SQIVND (reference sequence). The CDR3 here is CASSVGSPYGYTF. DNA of the CDR3: TGTGCCAGTAGTGTCGGATCCCCCTATGGCTACACCTTC. Full variable domain (rest looked up from reference TRBV19 and TRBJ1-2): DGGITQSPKYLFRKEGQNVTLSCEQNLNHDAMYWYRQDPGQGLRLIYYSQIVNDFQKGDIAEGYSVSREKKESFPLTVTSAQKNPTAFYLCASSVGSPYGYTFGSGTRLTVV.

The gene calls are TRBV20-1 and TRBJ1-5; 7 bases are shared with TRBD1. CDR1 is DFQATT, CDR2 SNEGSKA, per germline (reference sequence). CDR3 length equals 14 residues. V shed 3 bases, J shed 6 bases, and the junction held 8 bases outside the gene matches. The CDR3: CSASLRGGGQPQHF. As DNA, the CDR3 is TGCAGTGCTAGCCTGCGAGGGGGCGGTCAGCCCCAGCATTTT.

Points on this clonotype: This may come from a read error, since a much larger clone is one base off. V is TRBV9 and J is TRBJ2-5; 7 nucleotides match TRBD1. The V gene's germline CDR1 is SGDLS and CDR2 YYNGEE. Trimming cost V 9 bases and J 2 bases; bases outside gene matches: 7. The CDR3 is 13 amino acids. CDR3 sequence: CANSLGQQETQYF. DNA for the CDR3: TGTGCCAACAGTCTGGGACAGCAAGAGACCCAGTACTTC.

The chain recombines TRBV9 with TRBJ1-5, with D possibly being TRBD1 (6 bases). The CDR3 spans 15 residues. The ends were cut back, 9 bases at V and 0 bases at J, with 16 bases in the middle. The germline V gene has CDR1 SGDLS and CDR2 YYNGEE. DNA of the CDR3: TGTGCCACTGGCCGGGGGCGGGATAGCAATCAGCCCCAGCATTTT. Residues: CATGRGRDSNQPQHF.

The genes are TRBV6-5 and TRBJ2-5; D unclear. The V end lost 0 bases, the J end lost 10 bases, and 12 bases lay between the germline ends. CDR1 and CDR2 from the germline V gene are MNHEY and SVGAGI. The CDR3 is 13 amino acids. CDR3 sequence: CASSYSTGKSQYF. The CDR3 DNA is TGTGCCAGCAGTTACTCGACTGGAAAGAGCCAGTACTTC.

The rearrangement uses TRBV19 and TRBJ1-5; D perhaps matches TRBD1 (5 bases). The germline V gene has CDR1 LNHDA and CDR2 SQIVND (reference sequence). Trimming shortened V by 4 bases and J by 6 bases, and 10 bases separated the two germline ends. The CDR3 has 13 residues. CDR3 bases: TGTGCCAGTAGTAATCAGGGCGGTCAGCCCCAGCATTTT. It is translated as CASSNQGGQPQHF.

At least ten counts were recorded for this clonotype. The chain combines TRBV24-1 with TRBJ1-5, with D possibly being TRBD1 (6 bases). The V end was cut by 4 bases, the J end by 1 base, with 19 bases between. Germline CDR1 is KGHDR and CDR2 is SFDVKD. The CDR3 runs to 18 residues. In nucleotides, the CDR3 is TGTGCCACCAGTGACGGCCAGGGGATTGTGGCGAGCAATCAGCCCCAGCATTTT. It encodes CATSDGQGIVASNQPQHF.